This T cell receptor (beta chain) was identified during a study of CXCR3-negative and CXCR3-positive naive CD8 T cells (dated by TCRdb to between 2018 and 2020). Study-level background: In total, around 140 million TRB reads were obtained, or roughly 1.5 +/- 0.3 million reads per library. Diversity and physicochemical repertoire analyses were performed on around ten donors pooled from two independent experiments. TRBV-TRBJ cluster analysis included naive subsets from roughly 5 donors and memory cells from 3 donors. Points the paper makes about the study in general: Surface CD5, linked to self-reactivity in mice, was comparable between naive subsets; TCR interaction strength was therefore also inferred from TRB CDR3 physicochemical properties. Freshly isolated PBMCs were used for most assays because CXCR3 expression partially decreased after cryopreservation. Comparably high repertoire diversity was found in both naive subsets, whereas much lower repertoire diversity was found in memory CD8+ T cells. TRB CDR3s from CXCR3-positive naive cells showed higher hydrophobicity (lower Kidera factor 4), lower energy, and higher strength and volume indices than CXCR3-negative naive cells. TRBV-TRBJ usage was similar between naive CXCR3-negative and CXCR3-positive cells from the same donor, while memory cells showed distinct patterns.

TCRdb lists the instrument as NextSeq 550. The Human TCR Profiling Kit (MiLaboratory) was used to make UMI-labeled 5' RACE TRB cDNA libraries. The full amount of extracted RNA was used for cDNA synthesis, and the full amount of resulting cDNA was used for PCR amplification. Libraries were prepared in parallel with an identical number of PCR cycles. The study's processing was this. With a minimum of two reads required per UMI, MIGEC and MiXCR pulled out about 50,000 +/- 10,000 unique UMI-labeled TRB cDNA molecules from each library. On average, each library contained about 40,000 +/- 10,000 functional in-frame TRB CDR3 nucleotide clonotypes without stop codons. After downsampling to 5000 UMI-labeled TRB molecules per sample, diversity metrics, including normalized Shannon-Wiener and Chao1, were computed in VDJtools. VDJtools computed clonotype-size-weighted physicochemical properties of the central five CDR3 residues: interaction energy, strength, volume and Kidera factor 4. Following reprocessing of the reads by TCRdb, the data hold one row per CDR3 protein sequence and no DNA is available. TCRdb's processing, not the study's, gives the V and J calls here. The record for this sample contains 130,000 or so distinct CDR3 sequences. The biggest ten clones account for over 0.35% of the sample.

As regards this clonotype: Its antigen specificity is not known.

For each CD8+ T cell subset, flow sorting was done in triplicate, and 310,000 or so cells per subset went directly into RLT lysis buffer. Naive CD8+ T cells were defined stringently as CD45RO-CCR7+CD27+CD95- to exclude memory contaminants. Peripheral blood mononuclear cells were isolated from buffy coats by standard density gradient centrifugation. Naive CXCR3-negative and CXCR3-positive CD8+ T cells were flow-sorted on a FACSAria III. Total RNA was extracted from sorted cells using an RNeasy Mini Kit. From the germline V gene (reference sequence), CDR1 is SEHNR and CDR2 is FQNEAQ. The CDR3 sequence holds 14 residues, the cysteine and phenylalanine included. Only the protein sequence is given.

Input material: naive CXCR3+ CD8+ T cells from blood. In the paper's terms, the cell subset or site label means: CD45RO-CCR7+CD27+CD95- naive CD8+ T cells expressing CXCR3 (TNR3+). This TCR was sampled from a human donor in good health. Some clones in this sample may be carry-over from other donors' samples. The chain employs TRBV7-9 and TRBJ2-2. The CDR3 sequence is CASSLGRHTGELFF.